This T cell receptor beta chain was sequenced during a study of human T cells and chemical hapten exposure listed by TCRdb under 2021. Concerning the study at large: For sensitization, 2% DPC in acetone was applied to a roughly 2 cm by roughly 2 cm area of upper inner arm skin. Blood was sampled from patients pre-sensitization (week 0) and at 2, 6 and about 24 weeks after DPC sensitization. Nearly 30 alopecia patients gave blood for TCR sequencing at one to four time points (pre-sensitization, 2, 6 and 24 weeks). Patch testing was performed on the upper back with Finn chambers containing 0.01% DPC, and the patch tests were scored after 6 days according to International Contact Dermatitis Research Group standards. Libraries were combined into a pool for sequencing, and differences in TCR yield between samples came mainly from small differences in library volumes within the pool. Throughout the approximately 25-week study period, patients were also given weekly therapeutic DPC doses on the scalp. The study tracked peripheral blood TCR repertoire changes in vivo during primary and secondary sensitization to the hapten diphenylcyclopropenone (DPC) in alopecia patients. The mostly female patient cohort included alopecia areata with under or over 50% scalp involvement, alopecia totalis and alopecia universalis.

Read against the paper, the sample's time point label means: patch test 1, 2 weeks after DPC sensitization. The label giving this sample's treatment or condition can be read as: therapeutic diphenylcyclopropenone sensitization with weekly scalp DPC. At each patch-test visit, blood was drawn before the patch test was applied. Patients were considered eligible if aged 18 to 70, diagnosed with alopecia and deemed suitable for DPC therapy, and patients were excluded if pregnant. Total RNA was extracted from unfractionated whole blood that had been collected in Tempus Blood RNA tubes. Paper-wide results and their limitations: Patch test score correlated positively with the number of PT1 expanded TCRs, reaching significance at thresholds 8, 16 and 32 but not at 4. After repeated subsampling, the strength of the expansion versus patch-test correlation and the threshold at which it became significant changed. DPC sensitization did not change the number of TCRs with a frequency above 1 in 1000, and there was no evidence of changes in global repertoire structure. Alopecia, a presumed autoimmune disease, was present in all patients, so the immune response of the patients might differ from that of healthy individuals. Compared with pre-sensitization or healthy control sets, expanded TCRs formed significantly more large CDR3 similarity clusters, which is consistent with antigen-driven responses.

Library method: RACE. The run used a NextSeq 500. During library preparation, unique molecular identifiers were attached to individual cDNA molecules so that TCRs could be counted quantitatively and reproducibly. Each blood RNA sample was used to sequence both TCR alpha and TCR beta chains. The authors' analysis ran thus. Samples had a median of approximately 96,000 TCRs, with a range from roughly 23,224 to 750,000. V, J and CDR3 annotation of the TCR reads was carried out using the Decombinator software suite. For the PS versus PT1 abundance plots, all samples were subsampled to the same number of TCRs (28,000). TCRs were defined as expanded if absent before sensitization and observed at least eight times at the 2-week time point. TCRdb reanalyzed the raw reads on its own, using fastp at Q25 for trimming and MiXCR for clone calling, and kept in-frame beta chains. Duplicate CDR3 protein sequences are folded into a single record with the most common DNA and genes. The V and J calls come from TCRdb's annotation, not from the publication. Within this sample are some 400,000 distinct CDR3 sequences, with 4.8% of them counted one time only. The ten most abundant clones make up around 2% of the sample.

This clonotype was seen a handful of times. The clone's antigen remains unknown. Base quality data are lacking; no much larger clone is found one base away. The sample was whole blood, taken in connection with sensitization to the hapten diphenylcyclopropenone (DPC). This receptor was taken from a woman aged 45 to 65 with alopecia areata. Some clones in this sample may be carry-over from other donors' samples.

Here is the DNA: TGTGCCTGGAGTAAGAGCGGGAGACGAGGAGAGACCCAGTACTTC. The encoded protein is CAWSKSGRRGETQYF. The chain couples TRBV30 to TRBJ2-5, and TRBD2 matches 8 of the central bases. From a lookup of the germline V gene (reference sequence), CDR1 and CDR2 are GTSNPN and SVGIG. Taken from cysteine to phenylalanine, the CDR3 has 15 residues. CDR3 DNA is the only sequence kept; it has 45 bases, read in frame from the first base. V has 2 bases trimmed and J has 4 bases trimmed; junction bases matching no gene number 9.